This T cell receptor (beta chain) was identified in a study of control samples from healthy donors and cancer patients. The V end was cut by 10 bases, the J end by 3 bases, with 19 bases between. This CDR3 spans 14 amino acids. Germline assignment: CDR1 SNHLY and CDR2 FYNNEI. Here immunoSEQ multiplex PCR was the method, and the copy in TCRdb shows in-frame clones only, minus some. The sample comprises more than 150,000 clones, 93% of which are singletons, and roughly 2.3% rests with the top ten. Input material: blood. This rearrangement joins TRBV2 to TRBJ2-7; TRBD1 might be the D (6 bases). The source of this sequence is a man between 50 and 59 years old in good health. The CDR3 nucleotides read TGTGCCACCCGCCAAGGGGGATCTGGCTACGAGCAGTACTTC. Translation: CATRQGGSGYEQYF.